These 25 T cell receptor beta chains were all obtained from the same sample, sequenced in a study of shared clonotypes between healthy human individuals. CD45RO negativity and positive selection for CCR7 defined naive CD8 cells, a population that excluded terminally differentiated effector memory CD45RA+ cells. The protocol was immunoSEQ multiplex PCR, while the TCRdb copy is restricted to in-frame clones and leaves out a portion. The table shows about 2.2 million clones, with just over 90% occurring only once. Sequencing was done on a sample of naive CD8+ T cells from PBMCs. The source is a man younger than 30 in good health. Some clones in this sample may be carry-over from other donors' samples.

CDR3 DNA sequence: TGTGCCAGCAGCTTAGAACCGGGCCGATACAATGAGCAGTTCTTC. It yields the protein CASSLEPGRYNEQFF. The rearrangement joins TRBV11-2 to TRBJ2-1, with D unresolved. Deletions cut 0 bases from V and 4 bases from J, with 10 bases between. CDR1 and CDR2 from the germline V gene are SGHAT and FQNNGV. This CDR3 comprises 15 residues.

The rearrangement joins TRBV6-1 to TRBJ2-3; 8 positions match TRBD2. V gave up 2 bases and J gave up 0 bases; unmatched junction bases: 10. The CDR3 is 18 amino acids. CDR1 is MNHNS, CDR2 SASEGT, per germline. The CDR3 here is CASSELPLLAESTDTQYF. The CDR3 DNA is TGTGCCAGCAGTGAATTGCCGCTACTAGCGGAGAGCACAGATACGCAGTATTTT.

Here the CDR3 reads CASSSTGTGGHQPQHF. The CDR3 DNA is TGTGCCAGCAGCTCGACCGGGACAGGGGGTCATCAGCCCCAGCATTTT. The rearrangement uses TRBV5-5 and TRBJ1-5, with 11 bases aligning to TRBD1. Germline V CDR1 and CDR2: SGHKS, YYEKEE (reference sequence). V was pared by 3 bases and J by 5 bases, with 7 bases of the junction left unmatched. The CDR3 runs 16 residues.

The genes are TRBV6-6 and TRBJ2-3; D call uncertain. The CDR3 has 14 residues. Germline CDR1 is MNHNY and CDR2 is SVGAGI (reference sequence). Trimming took 6 bases from V and 0 from J, leaving 10 bases between them. CDR3 nucleotides: TGTGCCAGCAGAAGTTGGGTTAGCACAGATACGCAGTATTTT. Its protein product is CASRSWVSTDTQYF.

The V call is TRBV7-9, the J call TRBJ2-1; maybe TRBD2 (6 bases). The CDR3 sequence is 17 residues long. V lost 2 bases, J lost 5 bases, and 19 bases lay in between. CDR1 is SEHNR and CDR2 is FQNEAQ in the germline V gene (reference sequence). CDR3 coding DNA: TGTGCCAGCAGCTTACCCCCCCTCGGCGGGGATAACAATGAGCAGTTCTTC. It yields the protein CASSLPPLGGDNNEQFF.

This sequence joins TRBV30 and TRBJ2-3, with D perhaps TRBD1 or TRBD2 (6 bases each). The CDR3 loop spans 14 amino acids. Trimming removed 2 bases from V and 6 bases from J, with 15 bases in between. Germline CDR1 is GTSNPN and CDR2 is SVGIG (reference sequence). The CDR3 loop reads CAWSQTGGGDTQYF. CDR3 nucleotides: TGTGCCTGGAGTCAGACAGGAGGGGGGGATACGCAGTATTTT.

V usage is TRBV7-8 and J usage is TRBJ1-1, with 12 bases that match TRBD1. With 5 bases clipped from V and 6 bases from J, the junction kept 7 bases outside the gene matches. The CDR3 is made up of 15 amino acids. CDR1 and CDR2 from the germline V gene are SGHVS and FQNEAQ. The CDR3 coding sequence is TGTGCCAGCAGCCGGGAGGGACAGGGGGCACCTGAAGCTTTCTTT. The encoded protein is CASSREGQGAPEAFF.

The gene calls are TRBV6-1 and TRBJ2-2; D possibly corresponds to TRBD2 (6 bases). The V and J ends lost 2 bases and 4 bases respectively, with 11 bases between them. CDR1 MNHNS and CDR2 SASEGT come from the germline V gene. This CDR3 contains 15 residues. CDR3 sequence (DNA): TGTGCCAGCAGTGAATGGAGGGTCGGCACCGGGGAGCTGTTTTTT. Protein sequence: CASSEWRVGTGELFF.

The chain employs TRBV19 and TRBJ1-4, with TRBD1 matching 9 bases. The CDR3 is 17 residues long. V lost 6 bases, J lost 4 bases, and 12 bases stayed unmatched. Germline-derived CDR1 and CDR2 are LNHDA and SQIVND (reference sequence). CDR3 bases: TGTGCCAGTAGACGGGACAGGGAGGGAGGGATTAATGAAAAACTGTTTTTT. Its protein product is CASRRDREGGINEKLFF. Looking up the rest from reference TRBV19 and TRBJ1-4 gives the full variable domain: DGGITQSPKYLFRKEGQNVTLSCEQNLNHDAMYWYRQDPGQGLRLIYYSQIVNDFQKGDIAEGYSVSREKKESFPLTVTSAQKNPTAFYLCASRRDREGGINEKLFFGSGTQLSVL.

The chain couples TRBV25-1 to TRBJ2-2; 11 positions agree with TRBD2. CDR1 MGHDK and CDR2 SYGVNS come from the germline V gene. Losses at the gene ends were 6 bases for V and 2 bases for J; bases not matched to a gene: 8. This CDR3 has 17 residues. The CDR3 DNA reads TGTGCCAGCAGACACCCTAGCGGGAGGTTTAACACCGGGGAGCTGTTTTTT. This sequence encodes CASRHPSGRFNTGELFF.

The rearrangement uses TRBV27 and TRBJ1-2; TRBD1 matches at 9 bases. The V gene end was trimmed by 4 bases and the J gene end by 6 bases; junction bases not matched to a gene: 15. The CDR3 contains 17 residues. The germline gives CDR1 MNHEY, CDR2 SMNVEV (reference sequence). Written as DNA, the CDR3 is TGTGCCAGCAGTTCCCGGGGACAGGGTATCCTTCTCCATGGCTACACCTTC. This translates into CASSSRGQGILLHGYTF.

Concerning this clone itself: Other DNA sequences in this specimen translate into the identical CDR3. The chain links TRBV4-1 to TRBJ2-3; 7 bases are a match to TRBD2. Germline loops: CDR1 MGHRA, CDR2 YSYEKL. This CDR3 region has 15 residues. The junction had 4 bases not matched to a gene; V was cut back by 0 bases and J by 4 bases. CDR3 residues: CASSQDPSGADTQYF. In nucleotides, the CDR3 is TGCGCCAGCAGCCAAGATCCGAGCGGGGCAGATACGCAGTATTTT.

CDR3 residues: CASSLVRPGLASGELFF. The CDR3 DNA reads as TGTGCCAGCAGTCTCGTCCGTCCGGGACTAGCGAGCGGGGAGCTGTTTTTT. The rearrangement links TRBV7-6 to TRBJ2-2; 10 bases are a match to TRBD2. The J segment lost 7 bases and the V segment lost 6 bases, leaving 14 bases of the junction unmatched. Germline-derived CDR1 and CDR2 are SGHVS and FNYEAQ. This CDR3 is 17 amino acids long.

This chain uses TRBV12-5 with TRBJ1-2; the match to TRBD1 covers 10 bases. With V trimmed by 6 bases and J by 2 bases, 9 bases remained unmatched. The CDR3 runs to 16 residues. Looked up from germline, CDR1 is LGHNT and CDR2 is FRNRAP. The CDR3 is CASGPHRQGANYGYTF. Here the CDR3 DNA reads TGTGCTAGTGGCCCACATCGACAGGGGGCAAACTATGGCTACACCTTC.

The V call is TRBV19, the J call TRBJ2-4, with 7 bases lining up with TRBD1. V shed 4 bases, J shed 6 bases, and the junction held 12 bases outside the gene matches. CDR1 and CDR2 from the germline V gene are LNHDA and SQIVND (reference sequence). The CDR3 is 16 residues long. CDR3 DNA: TGTGCCAGTAGTAGTTTCGGCCTGACAGGGCGAAACATTCAGTACTTC. Its translation: CASSSFGLTGRNIQYF. The full variable domain, its missing parts supplied by reference TRBV19 and TRBJ2-4, is DGGITQSPKYLFRKEGQNVTLSCEQNLNHDAMYWYRQDPGQGLRLIYYSQIVNDFQKGDIAEGYSVSREKKESFPLTVTSAQKNPTAFYLCASSSFGLTGRNIQYFGAGTRLSVL.

V gene TRBV9 combines with J gene TRBJ1-5, with TRBD1 as a possible D gene (6 bases). Trimming pared 4 bases from V and 6 bases from J, leaving 17 bases between. This CDR3 has 15 residues. The germline V gene encodes CDR1 SGDLS and CDR2 YYNGEE. CDR3 sequence: CASSPYRDPRQPQHF. The CDR3 DNA reads as TGTGCCAGCAGCCCATACAGGGATCCGCGTCAGCCCCAGCATTTT.

The chain recombines TRBV14 with TRBJ2-1; D possibly uses TRBD1 or TRBD2 (5 bases each). Looked up from germline, CDR1 is SGHDN and CDR2 is FVKESK. The CDR3 is 16 amino acids. Trimming shortened V by 4 bases and J by 6 bases, and 19 bases separated the two germline ends. In DNA form, the CDR3 reads TGTGCCAGCAGCCGGAGGCAGACAGTTTTGGCCAATGAGCAGTTCTTC. Encoded protein: CASSRRQTVLANEQFF.

The gene calls are TRBV11-2 and TRBJ1-4, with D uncertain. The germline V and J ends were trimmed by 5 bases and 4 bases, with 11 bases remaining between them. The CDR3 runs 14 residues. Germline V lookup: CDR1 SGHAT, CDR2 FQNNGV. The chain's CDR3 is CASSLGPYNEKLFF. CDR3 nucleotides: TGTGCCAGCAGCCTTGGACCCTATAATGAAAAACTGTTTTTT. Supplemented by reference TRBV11-2 and TRBJ1-4, the full variable domain reads EAGVAQSPRYKIIEKRQSVAFWCNPISGHATLYWYQQILGQGPKLLIQFQNNGVVDDSQLPKDRFSAERLKGVDSTLKIQPAKLEDSAVYLCASSLGPYNEKLFFGSGTQLSVL.

In nucleotides, the CDR3 is TGTGCCAGCGGGGGGGACGCCGGGACGGAGGAATACGAGCAGTACTTC. This encodes CASGGDAGTEEYEQYF. The V gene is TRBV28, the J gene TRBJ2-7; 7 bases are shared with TRBD2. Losses at the gene ends were 8 bases for V and 4 bases for J; bases not matched to a gene: 17. There are 16 residues in the CDR3. Germline-derived CDR1 and CDR2 are MDHEN and SYDVKM.

The genes are TRBV9 and TRBJ2-3, with D tentatively TRBD1 (5 bases). Trimming took 0 bases from V and 3 from J, leaving 17 bases between them. Per germline, CDR1 SGDLS and CDR2 YYNGEE. The CDR3 spans 17 residues. The CDR3 coding sequence is TGTGCCAGCAGCGTAGCCGAGACAGCCATTAGGACAGATACGCAGTATTTT. It is translated as CASSVAETAIRTDTQYF. The full variable domain, its missing parts supplied by reference TRBV9 and TRBJ2-3, is DSGVTQTPKHLITATGQRVTLRCSPRSGDLSVYWYQQSLDQGLQFLIQYYNGEERAKGNILERFSAQQFPDLHSELNLSSLELGDSALYFCASSVAETAIRTDTQYFGPGTRLTVL.

The count of this clone is one. The rearrangement joins TRBV6-6 to TRBJ2-1; D uncertain. The CDR3 totals 13 residues. Trimming pared 5 bases from V and 6 bases from J, leaving 11 bases between. Looked up from germline, CDR1 is MNHNY and CDR2 is SVGAGI (reference sequence). The CDR3 reads CASSPTTLNEQFF. CDR3 in DNA: TGTGCCAGCAGTCCCACCACCCTCAATGAGCAGTTCTTC.

The V gene is TRBV10-2, the J gene TRBJ2-7; D not resolved. This CDR3 has 13 residues. Trimming stripped 5 bases from V and 3 bases from J, with 11 bases between. Looked up from germline, CDR1 is WSHSY and CDR2 is SAAADI. Written as DNA, the CDR3 is TGCGCCAGCAGTCTCCAGGATTTCTACGAGCAGTACTTC. Protein product: CASSLQDFYEQYF.

This chain links TRBV5-6 with TRBJ2-3, with 9 bases matching TRBD2. With 4 bases clipped from V and 2 bases from J, the junction kept 8 bases outside the gene matches. The CDR3 is made up of 16 amino acids. Germline CDR1 is SGHDT and CDR2 is YYEEEE. CDR3 protein: CASSLLAGRPTDTQYF. In DNA form, the CDR3 reads TGTGCCAGCAGCCTTCTAGCGGGAAGACCCACAGATACGCAGTATTTT.

This sequence joins TRBV28 and TRBJ2-1; TRBD2 matches at 7 bases. The V gene's germline CDR1 is MDHEN and CDR2 SYDVKM. Trimming at V came to 6 bases and at J to 10 bases, leaving 12 bases not matched to a gene. This CDR3 is 14 amino acids long. CDR3: CASRDWTGGGEQFF. DNA for the CDR3: TGTGCCAGCAGGGATTGGACGGGAGGAGGGGAGCAGTTCTTC.

The chain has TRBV28 and TRBJ2-7; D call uncertain. V lost 6 bases and J 1 base, leaving 16 bases between the germline ends. Germline V gene data show CDR1 as MDHEN and CDR2 as SYDVKM. This CDR3 spans 15 amino acids. The CDR3 region is CASSLLPDGSYEQYF. The DNA for the CDR3 is TGTGCCAGCAGCCTACTGCCGGACGGGTCCTACGAGCAGTACTTC.